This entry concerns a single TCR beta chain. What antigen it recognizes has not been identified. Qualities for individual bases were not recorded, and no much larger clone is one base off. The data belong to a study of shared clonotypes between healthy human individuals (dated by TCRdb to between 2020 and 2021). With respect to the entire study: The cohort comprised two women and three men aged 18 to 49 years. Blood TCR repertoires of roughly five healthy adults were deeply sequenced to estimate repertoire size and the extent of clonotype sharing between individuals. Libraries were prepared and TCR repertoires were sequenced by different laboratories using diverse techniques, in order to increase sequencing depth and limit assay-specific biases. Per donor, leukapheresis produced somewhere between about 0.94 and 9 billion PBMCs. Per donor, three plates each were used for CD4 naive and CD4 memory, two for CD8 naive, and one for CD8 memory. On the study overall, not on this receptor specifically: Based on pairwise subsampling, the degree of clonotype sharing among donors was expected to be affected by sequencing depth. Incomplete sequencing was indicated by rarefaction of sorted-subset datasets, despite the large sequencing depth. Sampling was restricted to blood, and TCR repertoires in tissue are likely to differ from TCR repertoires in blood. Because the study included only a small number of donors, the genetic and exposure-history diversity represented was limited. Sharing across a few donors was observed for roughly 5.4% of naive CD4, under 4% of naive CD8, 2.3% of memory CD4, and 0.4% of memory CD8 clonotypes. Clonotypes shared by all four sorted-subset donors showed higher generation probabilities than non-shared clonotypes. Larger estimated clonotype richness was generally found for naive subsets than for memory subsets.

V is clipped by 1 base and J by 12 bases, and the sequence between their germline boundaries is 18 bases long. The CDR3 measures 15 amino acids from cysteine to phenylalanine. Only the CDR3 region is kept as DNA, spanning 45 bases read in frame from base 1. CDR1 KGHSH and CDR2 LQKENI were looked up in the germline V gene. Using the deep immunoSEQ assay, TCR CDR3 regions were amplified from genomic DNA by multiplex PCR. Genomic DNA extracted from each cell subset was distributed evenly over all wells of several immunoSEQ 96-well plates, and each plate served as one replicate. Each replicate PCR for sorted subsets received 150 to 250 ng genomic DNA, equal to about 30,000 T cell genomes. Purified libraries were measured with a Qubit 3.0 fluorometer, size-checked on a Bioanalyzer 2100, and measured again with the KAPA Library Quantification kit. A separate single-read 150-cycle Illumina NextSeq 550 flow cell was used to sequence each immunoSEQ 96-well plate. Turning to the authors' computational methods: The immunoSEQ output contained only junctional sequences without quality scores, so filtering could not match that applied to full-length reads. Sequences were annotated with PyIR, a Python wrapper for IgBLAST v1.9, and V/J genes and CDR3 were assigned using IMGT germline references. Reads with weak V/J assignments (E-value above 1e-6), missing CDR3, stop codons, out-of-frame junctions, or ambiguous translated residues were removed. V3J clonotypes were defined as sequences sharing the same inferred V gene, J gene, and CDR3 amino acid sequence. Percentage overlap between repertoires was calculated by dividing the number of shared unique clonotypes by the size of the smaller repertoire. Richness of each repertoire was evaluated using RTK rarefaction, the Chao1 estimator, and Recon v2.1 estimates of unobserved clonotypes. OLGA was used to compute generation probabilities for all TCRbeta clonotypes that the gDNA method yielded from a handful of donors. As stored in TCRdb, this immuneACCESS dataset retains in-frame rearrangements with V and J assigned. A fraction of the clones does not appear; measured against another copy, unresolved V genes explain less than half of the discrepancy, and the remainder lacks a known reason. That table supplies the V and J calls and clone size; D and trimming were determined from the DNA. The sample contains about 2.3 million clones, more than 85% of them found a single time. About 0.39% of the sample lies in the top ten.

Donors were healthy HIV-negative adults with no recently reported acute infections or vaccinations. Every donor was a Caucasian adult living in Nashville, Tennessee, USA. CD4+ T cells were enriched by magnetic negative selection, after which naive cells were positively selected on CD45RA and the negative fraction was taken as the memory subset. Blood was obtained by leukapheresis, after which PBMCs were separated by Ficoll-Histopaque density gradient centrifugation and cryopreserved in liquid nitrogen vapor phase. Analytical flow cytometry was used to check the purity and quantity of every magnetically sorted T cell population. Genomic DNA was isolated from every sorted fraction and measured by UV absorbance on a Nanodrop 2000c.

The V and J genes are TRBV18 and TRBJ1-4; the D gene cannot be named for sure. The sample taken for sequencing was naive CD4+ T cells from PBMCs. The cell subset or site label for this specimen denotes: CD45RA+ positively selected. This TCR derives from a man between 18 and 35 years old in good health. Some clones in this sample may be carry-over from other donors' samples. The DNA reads TGTGCCAGCTCACCACTGAGGGATTTCAATGAGGAACTGTTTTTT. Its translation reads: CASSPLRDFNEELFF.